The 8 T cell receptor beta chains listed next were all sequenced from one sample in a study of T cell responses to AZD1222 COVID-19 vaccine. Only in-frame clones appear in the TCRdb table, and some are missing; sequencing was by immunoSEQ multiplex PCR. The sample records some 71,000 clones, roughly nine tenths being singletons. Source: peripheral blood, taken 28 days after the second AZD1222 dose. The receptors derive from an adult who received the AZD1222 COVID-19 vaccine.

The chain couples TRBV27 to TRBJ2-1, with 8 bases identical to TRBD2. The V gene's germline CDR1 is MNHEY and CDR2 SMNVEV (reference sequence). The V and J ends lost 0 bases and 9 bases, in that order; junction bases with no gene match: 4. The length of the CDR3 is 14 residues. The CDR3: CASSLSKAGGEQFF. The CDR3 DNA reads TGTGCCAGCAGTTTATCGAAGGCGGGAGGTGAGCAGTTCTTC.

The chain links TRBV27 to TRBJ2-1; TRBD2 aligns across 10 bases. V gave up 3 bases and J gave up 15 bases; unmatched junction bases: 8. The CDR3 spans 13 residues. Germline loops: CDR1 MNHEY, CDR2 SMNVEV (reference sequence). The CDR3 DNA reads as TGTGCCAGCAGTTTCCTTCCTAGCGGGAGTTCGTTCTTC. As protein: CASSFLPSGSSFF.

CDR3 DNA sequence: TGTGCCAGCAGCCCCCGAGGAGGGGCCCTCACAGATACGCAGTATTTT. Translation gives CASSPRGGALTDTQYF. The chain has TRBV7-9 and TRBJ2-3; D is perhaps TRBD2 (6 bases). This CDR3 has 16 residues. Germline V CDR1 and CDR2: SEHNR, FQNEAQ (reference sequence). The V gene lost 5 bases and the J gene lost 2 bases, with 17 bases spanning the gap.

In its sample, this clone was seen a few times. J is TRBJ2-7 and V is TRBV11-2; TRBD1 might be the D (6 bases). CDR3 length equals 15 residues. Trimming removed 5 bases from V and 4 bases from J, with 18 bases in between. Germline lookup yields CDR1 SGHAT and CDR2 FQNNGV. The CDR3 sequence is CASSPQTLTGYEQYF. In nucleotides, the CDR3 is TGTGCCAGCAGCCCCCAAACACTAACAGGGTACGAGCAGTACTTC. Complete variable domain (other parts from reference TRBV11-2 and TRBJ2-7): EAGVAQSPRYKIIEKRQSVAFWCNPISGHATLYWYQQILGQGPKLLIQFQNNGVVDDSQLPKDRFSAERLKGVDSTLKIQPAKLEDSAVYLCASSPQTLTGYEQYFGPGTRLTVT.

The gene calls are TRBV2 and TRBJ1-5, with 7 bases lining up with TRBD1. Germline V gene lookup returns CDR1 SNHLY and CDR2 FYNNEI. Trimming cost V 2 bases and J 3 bases; bases outside gene matches: 4. The CDR3 runs to 15 residues. CDR3 bases: TGTGCCAGCAGTGAATGGGGGACAGTCAATCAGCCCCAGCATTTT. Its translation is CASSEWGTVNQPQHF.

Here the CDR3 reads CASAPHRTGDQETQYF. Here the CDR3 DNA reads TGTGCCAGCGCCCCCCACCGGACAGGGGACCAAGAGACCCAGTACTTC. This chain uses TRBV25-1 with TRBJ2-5; TRBD1 agrees at 9 bases. Trimming cost V 8 bases and J 0 bases; bases outside gene matches: 10. CDR3 length: 16 residues. Germline CDR1 and CDR2: MGHDK and SYGVNS.

The CDR3 loop is CASSRPVAGDSYNEQFF. In DNA form, the CDR3 reads TGTGCCAGCAGTCGTCCCGTAGCGGGAGACTCCTACAATGAGCAGTTCTTC. This rearrangement joins TRBV27 to TRBJ2-1; 9 positions agree with TRBD2. The CDR3 runs 17 residues. CDR1 MNHEY and CDR2 SMNVEV come from the germline V gene (reference sequence). Trimming at V came to 5 bases and at J to 0 bases, leaving 8 bases not matched to a gene.

This chain joins TRBV29-1 and TRBJ1-1; TRBD1 is a possible D gene (5 bases). Germline CDR1 SQVTM, CDR2 ANQGSEA. V lost 7 bases, J lost 0 bases, and 12 bases lay in between. The CDR3 is 13 amino acids. Written as DNA, the CDR3 is TGCAGCGCCGGGACGGTGCTGAACACTGAAGCTTTCTTT. It translates to CSAGTVLNTEAFF.